Each of the 18 T cell receptor beta chains below was sequenced from the same sample in a study of blood T cell repertoires in COVID-19. Only in-frame clones appear in the TCRdb table, and some are missing; sequencing was by immunoSEQ multiplex PCR. The repertoire holds 150,000 to 200,000 clones, with 80% to 90% as singletons. The sequenced material came from peripheral blood. The origin of the receptors is a man in his sixties with acute or convalescent COVID-19.

V usage is TRBV19 and J usage is TRBJ1-3; D not certain. This CDR3 is built from 18 residues. In germline, CDR1 is LNHDA, CDR2 SQIVND (reference sequence). V gave up 1 base and J gave up 4 bases, with 20 bases separating them. CDR3 DNA: TGTGCCAGTAGTATAGGTTCCCCCGGGTCAACGAGAGGAAACACCATATATTTT. Protein product: CASSIGSPGSTRGNTIYF.

CDR3 coding DNA: TGTGCCAGCAGTTCTCAAGGTTGGGGGCTCTATGGCTACACCTTC. Residues: CASSSQGWGLYGYTF. V usage is TRBV28 and J usage is TRBJ1-2; D is possibly TRBD1 (6 bases). The germline V gene encodes CDR1 MDHEN and CDR2 SYDVKM. This CDR3 contains 15 residues. Trimming left V 4 bases short and J 4 bases short, with 16 bases between.

V gene TRBV5-8 combines with J gene TRBJ2-7; D perhaps matches TRBD2 (6 bases). Trimming removed 3 bases from V and 7 bases from J, with 8 bases in between. The CDR3 contains 11 residues. The V gene's germline CDR1 is SGHTS and CDR2 YDEGEE. The CDR3 region is CASSWGREQYF. The CDR3 nucleotides are TGTGCCAGCAGCTGGGGGAGGGAGCAGTACTTC.

V and J are TRBV4-1 and TRBJ2-6, with TRBD2 matching 7 bases. Trimming at V came to 0 bases and at J to 3 bases, leaving 2 bases not matched to a gene. The CDR3 is 16 amino acids. Germline V lookup: CDR1 MGHRA, CDR2 YSYEKL. CDR3 DNA sequence: TGCGCCAGCAGCCAAGATCGCGGGGGTGGGGCCAACGTCCTGACTTTC. This sequence encodes CASSQDRGGGANVLTF.

J is TRBJ2-4 and V is TRBV25-1; possibly TRBD1 for D (6 bases). In germline, CDR1 is MGHDK, CDR2 SYGVNS. Trimming took off 4 bases at V and 3 bases at J, with 16 bases between the two ends. The CDR3 is 16 residues long. DNA for the CDR3: TGTGCCAGCAGTGGAGAGACAGGCCACTTCAAAAACATTCAGTACTTC. This translates into CASSGETGHFKNIQYF.

The chain joins TRBV27 to TRBJ2-2; 7 nucleotides match TRBD2. CDR3 length: 16 residues. CDR1 and CDR2 (germline): MNHEY, SMNVEV (reference sequence). Losses at the gene ends were 2 bases for V and 7 bases for J; bases not matched to a gene: 10. The CDR3 sequence: CASSLGLAAKGGELFF. CDR3 in DNA: TGTGCCAGCAGTTTAGGGCTAGCGGCAAAGGGCGGGGAGCTGTTTTTT.

This chain uses TRBV7-9 with TRBJ2-5; a weak D match, TRBD2 (6 bases). V dropped 5 bases and J dropped 3 bases, with 10 bases sitting between them. Looked up from germline, CDR1 is SEHNR and CDR2 is FQNEAQ (reference sequence). The CDR3 runs 13 residues. Written as DNA, the CDR3 is TGTGCCAGCAGCCCGGGACTGGAAGAGACCCAGTACTTC. Its translation: CASSPGLEETQYF.

The chain joins TRBV7-3 to TRBJ2-3, with 10 bases that match TRBD2. This CDR3 is 16 amino acids long. Per the germline V gene, CDR1 is SGHTA and CDR2 is FQGTGA. Trimming took 1 base from V and 5 from J; bases not matched to a gene: 6. CDR3 coding DNA: TGTGCCAGCAGCTTAATGAGCGGGAGGGCCCAAGATACGCAGTATTTT. It translates to CASSLMSGRAQDTQYF.

CDR3 coding DNA: TGTGCCAGCAGTCCTCTAAGAGGACAGTCAACTAATGAAAAACTGTTTTTT. The encoded protein is CASSPLRGQSTNEKLFF. The chain combines TRBV27 with TRBJ1-4; D possibly corresponds to TRBD1 (6 bases). V shed 5 bases and J shed 0 bases, with 16 bases lying between them. This CDR3 has 17 residues. Germline V gene sequence: CDR1 MNHEY, CDR2 SMNVEV (reference sequence).

The chain couples TRBV7-8 to TRBJ2-3; TRBD1 agrees at 7 bases. V dropped 3 bases and J dropped 2; count of bases not matched to a gene: 8. This CDR3 comprises 16 residues. CDR1 is SGHVS, CDR2 FQNEAQ, per germline. The DNA for the CDR3 is TGTGCCAGCAGCTTCCAACTGACAGGGTTCACAGATACGCAGTATTTT. Its translation is CASSFQLTGFTDTQYF.

This chain links TRBV4-2 with TRBJ2-2; D unclear. There are 15 residues in the CDR3. V lost 0 bases and J 4 bases, leaving 9 bases between the germline ends. CDR1 and CDR2 (germline): LGHNA, YNFKEQ. Here the CDR3 reads CASSQDALGTGELFF. CDR3 nucleotides: TGTGCCAGCAGCCAAGACGCCCTAGGCACCGGGGAGCTGTTTTTT.

The chain links TRBV5-8 to TRBJ2-2, with 7 bases that match TRBD2. Germline CDR1 reads SGHTS; CDR2 reads YDEGEE. V gave up 4 bases and J gave up 1 base; unmatched junction bases: 16. The length of the CDR3 is 19 residues. The CDR3 region is CASSPPGAGTNQNTGELFF. The CDR3 nucleotides are TGTGCCAGCAGCCCGCCCGGAGCCGGGACTAACCAGAACACCGGGGAGCTGTTTTTT.

This clone was observed a few times. V is TRBV19 and J is TRBJ1-5; D possibly corresponds to TRBD1 (5 bases). CDR3 length: 15 amino acids. CDR1 LNHDA and CDR2 SQIVND come from the germline V gene (reference sequence). Trimming pared 1 base from V and 2 bases from J, leaving 9 bases between. Written as DNA, the CDR3 is TGTGCCAGTAGTATAGGCAGGGCCCGCAATCAGCCCCAGCATTTT. Protein: CASSIGRARNQPQHF.

The chain is built from TRBV5-1 and TRBJ1-5, with D possibly TRBD1 on 5 matching bases. The V end was cut by 5 bases, the J end by 4 bases, with 16 bases between. The CDR3 has 15 residues. Germline V gives CDR1 SGHRS, CDR2 YFSETQ. In DNA, the CDR3 is TGCGCCAGCAGACCCGACAGCCGTTCTAATCAGCCCCAGCATTTT. This gives the protein CASRPDSRSNQPQHF.

The CDR3 sequence is CASSWSRGNSPLHF. CDR3 DNA: TGTGCCAGCAGTTGGAGTAGGGGTAATTCACCCCTCCACTTT. The genes are TRBV27 and TRBJ1-6; D perhaps matches TRBD1 (5 bases). The CDR3 sequence is 14 residues long. Trimming shortened V by 4 bases and J by 6 bases, and 10 bases separated the two germline ends. Germline V gene sequence: CDR1 MNHEY, CDR2 SMNVEV (reference sequence).

The chain employs TRBV5-4 and TRBJ2-2; D possibly corresponds to TRBD2 (6 bases). Germline CDR1 SGHNT, CDR2 YYREEE (reference sequence). CDR3 length equals 15 residues. The V end was cut by 4 bases, the J end by 3 bases, with 13 bases between. CDR3 in DNA: TGTGCCAGCAGCCGTCGACTAGAAGACACCGGGGAGCTGTTTTTT. Translated: CASSRRLEDTGELFF.

This clone was detected only a few times. This rearrangement joins TRBV24-1 to TRBJ2-5; TRBD2 matches 8 bases. The CDR3 runs to 16 residues. Germline V lookup: CDR1 KGHDR, CDR2 SFDVKD. Trimming cost V 4 bases and J 2 bases; bases outside gene matches: 8. CDR3 DNA sequence: TGTGCCACCAGTGACCGGGTGGCTAGCGGGCAAGAGACCCAGTACTTC. Translated: CATSDRVASGQETQYF.

This clone was found a few times. The chain recombines TRBV4-1 with TRBJ2-4, with D possibly matching TRBD2 (6 bases). Between the trimmed V and J ends, which lost 0 bases and 6 bases, there was a span of 18 bases. The CDR3 spans 17 residues. Per the germline V gene, CDR1 is MGHRA and CDR2 is YSYEKL. In DNA, the CDR3 is TGCGCCAGCAGCCAAGACATCCCAGCACGGAGGGGAAACATTCAGTACTTC. Amino acid sequence: CASSQDIPARRGNIQYF.